The 12 T cell receptor beta chains given below trace back to one sample, sequenced in a study of breast tumors, draining lymph nodes, adjacent tissues. The lymph nodes were axillary draining lymph nodes from breast cancer patients. TCRdb re-derived calls from the multiplex PCR reads in MiXCR, one entry per CDR3 protein. The sample carries about 200,000 distinct CDR3 sequences, 31% recorded once. The sequencing sample was made of axillary lymph node tissue. These receptors originate from a female donor with breast cancer. Some clones in this sample may be carry-over from other donors' samples.

This clonotype was found many times. V gene TRBV20-1 combines with J gene TRBJ2-2; tentatively, D is TRBD2 (6 bases). The germline V gene encodes CDR1 DFQATT and CDR2 SNEGSKA (reference sequence). This CDR3 contains 15 residues. V shed 6 bases and J shed 1 base, with 15 bases lying between them. The DNA for the CDR3 is TGCAGTGCACGGTGGGCGGGGAGGAACACCGGGGAGCTGTTTTTT. Protein sequence: CSARWAGRNTGELFF.

This sequence joins TRBV20-1 and TRBJ1-4; 10 bases are a match to TRBD1. The CDR3 loop spans 14 amino acids. Germline V gives CDR1 DFQATT, CDR2 SNEGSKA (reference sequence). The junction had 5 bases not matched to a gene; V was cut back by 2 bases and J by 8 bases. The CDR3 DNA sequence: TGCAGTGCTAGACTGGACAGGGGGACGGAAAAACTGTTTTTT. This encodes CSARLDRGTEKLFF.

At least ten counts were recorded for this clonotype. This rearrangement joins TRBV25-1 to TRBJ1-2; D possibly corresponds to TRBD1 (5 bases). CDR1 and CDR2 (germline): MGHDK, SYGVNS. CDR3 length: 13 residues. V lost 7 bases and J 3 bases, leaving 12 bases between the germline ends. The CDR3: CASNRGGHYGYTF. As DNA, the CDR3 is TGTGCCAGCAATAGGGGCGGTCACTATGGCTACACCTTC.

The chain combines TRBV20-1 with TRBJ2-6; TRBD1 aligns across 7 bases. This CDR3 spans 15 amino acids. Per germline, CDR1 DFQATT and CDR2 SNEGSKA (reference sequence). The V segment lost 4 bases and the J segment 1 base; nucleotides outside the gene matches: 4. The CDR3: CSAKTGKSGANVLTF. CDR3 nucleotide sequence: TGCAGTGCTAAGACAGGGAAATCTGGGGCCAACGTCCTGACTTTC.

This clonotype was detected only a few times. Possible read error: a much larger clone is one base away. The J gene is TRBJ2-7, the V gene TRBV7-2, with TRBD1 matching 8 bases. The CDR3 has 15 amino acids. Germline assignment: CDR1 SGHTA and CDR2 FQGNSA. This CDR3 is CASSTDRGFAYEQHF. DNA for the CDR3: TGTGCCAGCAGCACCGACAGGGGTTTTGCCTACGAGCAGCACTTC.

This clonotype was found a few times. The genes are TRBV28 and TRBJ1-2, with 7 bases that match TRBD1. This CDR3 is 13 amino acids long. The trim removed 3 bases at V and 5 bases at J, leaving 3 bases unmatched. Germline assignment: CDR1 MDHEN and CDR2 SYDVKM. CDR3 loop: CASSLGQLYGYTF. DNA for the CDR3: TGTGCCAGCAGTTTGGGACAGCTATATGGCTACACCTTC.

This clonotype was seen many times. CDR3 amino acids: CASRSLAFSYEQYF. The CDR3 DNA is TGTGCCAGCAGGTCTCTAGCGTTTTCCTACGAGCAGTACTTC. The chain combines TRBV28 with TRBJ2-7; maybe TRBD2 (6 bases). This CDR3 is built from 14 residues. Trimming removed 6 bases at V and 1 base at J, with 13 bases between. From germline, CDR1 is MDHEN and CDR2 SYDVKM.

The J gene is TRBJ1-2, the V gene TRBV29-1; 9 bases map to TRBD1. Unmatched junction bases numbered 8, after V lost 8 bases and J lost 1 base. Germline V gene data show CDR1 as SQVTM and CDR2 as ANQGSEA. There are 14 residues in the CDR3. The CDR3 coding sequence is TGCAGCTTAGCGCGGGACAGGGTTAACTATGGCTACACCTTC. It is translated as CSLARDRVNYGYTF.

V is TRBV5-5 and J is TRBJ2-3, with D tentatively TRBD1 or TRBD2 (7 bases each). Per germline, CDR1 SGHKS and CDR2 YYEKEE (reference sequence). The V gene lost 3 bases and the J gene lost 3 bases, with 20 bases spanning the gap. CDR3 size: 17 residues. Here the CDR3 reads CASSYSGRQGVTDTQYF. The CDR3 DNA reads TGTGCCAGCAGCTACTCCGGGAGGCAGGGGGTGACAGATACGCAGTATTTT.

In regard to this clonotype: The junction does not match germline at one end; this may be a read error. The V and J genes are TRBV5-8 and TRBJ2-5; the match to TRBD1 covers 8 bases. This CDR3 has 15 amino acids. The germline CDR1 and CDR2 sequences are SGHTS and YDEGEE. The DNA for the CDR3 is TGTGCCAGCAGCCCGGGACAGGCGCGCCAAGAGTCCCAGTACTTC. This gives the protein CASSPGQARQESQYF.

This clonotype appeared many times. The V gene is TRBV25-1, the J gene TRBJ1-2; D is ambiguous. Germline V gene sequence: CDR1 MGHDK, CDR2 SYGVNS. Trimming left V 1 base short and J 8 bases short, with 11 bases between. The CDR3 spans 13 residues. CDR3 loop: CASSELGYRGYTF. The CDR3 DNA sequence: TGTGCCAGCAGTGAATTGGGTTATAGGGGCTACACCTTC.

As for this clonotype: A much larger clone lies one base from this, so it may be a read error. The genes are TRBV5-1 and TRBJ2-1; 10 nucleotides align to TRBD2. Germline V gene data show CDR1 as SGHRS and CDR2 as YFSETQ. This CDR3 spans 16 amino acids. In DNA form, the CDR3 reads TGCGCCAGCGGCTTTCGGACTAGCGGCTCCTACAATGAGCAGTTCTTC. Translating it yields CASGFRTSGSYNEQFF.